Each of the 27 T cell receptor beta chains below was sequenced from the same sample in a study of CD8 T cells in ankylosing spondylitis. Study outcomes and limitations: About 8 highly homologous variants made up a TCR beta motif, and this motif appeared characteristic of ankylosing spondylitis blood.

Their recognized antigens are unknown. TCRdb used MiXCR to reprocess the 5' RACE reads, holding one entry per CDR3 protein. Of about 800,000 distinct CDR3 sequences listed, about 12% are singletons. Sequencing input: blood, either unsorted or a sorted T cell fraction (not recorded which). Receptor source: a male donor with ankylosing spondylitis.

This clonotype occurred a few times. The chain carries TRBV2 and TRBJ2-1; D possibly matches TRBD1 or TRBD2 (6 bases each). The V gene's germline CDR1 is SNHLY and CDR2 FYNNEI. The length of the CDR3 is 13 residues. V lost 8 bases and J lost 4, with 12 bases in between. The CDR3 loop reads CASRGGIYNEQFF. DNA of the CDR3: TGTGCCAGCCGAGGGGGGATTTACAATGAGCAGTTCTTC.

This clonotype showed up many times. This chain uses TRBV29-1 with TRBJ2-3; D might be TRBD1 (5 bases). CDR1 and CDR2 from the germline V gene are SQVTM and ANQGSEA. The CDR3 is 14 residues long. V lost 4 bases to trimming and J lost 4 bases, with 15 bases between them. The CDR3 nucleotides are TGCAGCGTTGGGGGCGATAGGGGCCCAGATACGCAGTATTTT. It is translated as CSVGGDRGPDTQYF.

Many counts were recorded for this clonotype. The V and J genes are TRBV5-1 and TRBJ1-1, with 9 bases that match TRBD1. V dropped 3 bases and J dropped 6; count of bases not matched to a gene: 6. This CDR3 has 14 amino acids. Germline lookup yields CDR1 SGHRS and CDR2 YFSETQ. The CDR3, as DNA: TGCGCCAGCAGCTGGGGGACAGGGACGGCTGAAGCTTTCTTT. Translation: CASSWGTGTAEAFF. The variable domain in full, with the rest retrieved from reference TRBV5-1 and TRBJ1-1, is KAGVTQTPRYLIKTRGQQVTLSCSPISGHRSVSWYQQTPGQGLQFLFEYFSETQRNKGNFPGRFSGRQFSNSRSEMNVSTLELGDSALYLCASSWGTGTAEAFFGQGTRLTVV.

This clonotype came up a few times. J is TRBJ1-1 and V is TRBV5-1; 7 bases line up with TRBD1. Germline assignment: CDR1 SGHRS and CDR2 YFSETQ. CDR3 length: 13 amino acids. V gave up 7 bases and J gave up 0 bases; unmatched junction bases: 3. In nucleotides, the CDR3 is TGCGCCAGCGGAGACAGGGTGAACACTGAAGCTTTCTTT. It translates to CASGDRVNTEAFF.

The V and J genes are TRBV7-6 and TRBJ2-3; D may be TRBD1 (5 bases). From germline, CDR1 is SGHVS and CDR2 FNYEAQ. Trimming pared 5 bases from V and 3 bases from J, leaving 12 bases between. CDR3 size: 14 residues. CDR3 nucleotide sequence: TGTGCCAGCAGCCGTGGGGCAACTACAGATACGCAGTATTTT. This gives the protein CASSRGATTDTQYF.

This chain connects TRBV12-3 or TRBV12-4 to TRBJ2-1; TRBD1 agrees at 11 bases. The ends lost 3 bases at V and 7 bases at J; junction bases unmatched: 5. CDR3 length: 15 amino acids. The CDR3 coding sequence is TGTGCCAGCAGTTTTCGGACAGGGGGCCGAAATGAGCAGTTCTTC. The encoded protein is CASSFRTGGRNEQFF.

The CDR3 region is CASSPGRGGQETQYF. In DNA, the CDR3 is TGTGCCAGCAGCCCGGGGAGGGGAGGACAAGAGACCCAGTACTTC. The chain has TRBV7-9 and TRBJ2-5, with TRBD2 matching 7 bases. Germline CDR1 and CDR2: SEHNR and FQNEAQ (reference sequence). The CDR3 extends over 15 amino acids. J gave up 2 bases and V 5 bases, and 8 bases lay outside the gene matches.

This clonotype was counted once. J is TRBJ2-5 and V is TRBV20-1; no definite D call. With 3 bases removed from V and 2 bases from J, the gap between germline ends came to 7 bases. In germline, CDR1 is DFQATT, CDR2 SNEGSKA (reference sequence). The CDR3 has 12 amino acids. The CDR3 here is CSASNRQETQYF. Here the CDR3 DNA reads TGCAGTGCTAGTAACCGGCAAGAGACCCAGTACTTC.

This sequence joins TRBV4-2 and TRBJ2-2; tentative D call: TRBD2 (5 bases). The CDR3 runs 17 residues. Germline assignment: CDR1 LGHNA and CDR2 YNFKEQ. V shed 0 bases and J shed 0 bases, with 11 bases lying between them. The CDR3 sequence: CASSQEDGGANTGELFF. CDR3 bases: TGTGCCAGCAGCCAAGAGGATGGAGGAGCGAACACCGGGGAGCTGTTTTTT.

This clonotype was detected only a few times. This rearrangement joins TRBV20-1 to TRBJ1-1, with a weak D call TRBD1 (6 bases). In germline, CDR1 is DFQATT, CDR2 SNEGSKA (reference sequence). The CDR3 is 13 amino acids. Trimming removed 6 bases from V and 4 bases from J, with 15 bases in between. This chain's CDR3 is CSARRQVPTEAFF. The CDR3 DNA is TGCAGTGCACGGAGACAGGTGCCCACTGAAGCTTTCTTT.

The sample holds a few counts of this clonotype. The V call is TRBV28, the J call TRBJ1-2; 9 positions match TRBD1. The CDR3 is made up of 16 amino acids. With V trimmed by 6 bases and J by 0 bases, 8 bases remained unmatched. Germline V gene sequence: CDR1 MDHEN, CDR2 SYDVKM. The CDR3 here is CASSLTRDRANYGYTF. DNA of the CDR3: TGTGCCAGCAGCCTTACGAGGGACAGGGCTAACTATGGCTACACCTTC.

This clonotype came up many times. The rearrangement links TRBV20-1 to TRBJ2-5, with TRBD2 matching 11 bases. The germline V gene has CDR1 DFQATT and CDR2 SNEGSKA (reference sequence). The CDR3 covers 12 residues. V lost 3 bases to trimming and J lost 9 bases; unmatched junction nucleotides: 3. This chain's CDR3 is CSASGLAGPQYF. CDR3 nucleotides: TGCAGTGCTAGCGGACTAGCGGGCCCCCAGTACTTC.

A few counts support this clonotype. The chain combines TRBV20-1 with TRBJ2-3, with D perhaps matching TRBD2 (6 bases). Germline V gene data show CDR1 as DFQATT and CDR2 as SNEGSKA (reference sequence). Deletions cut 0 bases from V and 5 bases from J, with 9 bases between. The CDR3 spans 13 residues. CDR3 in DNA: TGCAGTGCTAGAGATCCGGGACTAGATACGCAGTATTTT. It codes for CSARDPGLDTQYF.

The chain joins TRBV3-1 to TRBJ2-1; 12 bases line up with TRBD2. Germline assignment: CDR1 LGHDT and CDR2 YNNKEL (reference sequence). Trimming cost V 0 bases and J 7 bases; bases outside gene matches: 4. CDR3 length: 16 amino acids. CDR3 sequence reads: CASSQDRLAGGNEQFF. Written as DNA, the CDR3 is TGTGCCAGCAGCCAAGATCGGCTAGCGGGAGGGAATGAGCAGTTCTTC.

This clonotype was found a few times. The J gene is TRBJ2-5, the V gene TRBV5-6, with D possibly being TRBD1 (6 bases). The length of the CDR3 is 13 residues. CDR1 is SGHDT, CDR2 YYEEEE, per germline. Trimming stripped 4 bases from V and 6 bases from J, with 13 bases between. Here the CDR3 reads CASSPRGGKTQYF. CDR3 nucleotides: TGTGCCAGCAGCCCCAGGGGTGGGAAGACCCAGTACTTC. Variable domain in full (rest from reference TRBV5-6 and TRBJ2-5): DAGVTQSPTHLIKTRGQQVTLRCSPKSGHDTVSWYQQALGQGPQFIFQYYEEEERQRGNFPDRFSGHQFPNYSSELNVNALLLGDSALYLCASSPRGGKTQYFGPGTRLLVL.

V gene TRBV6-5 combines with J gene TRBJ1-2; possible D gene TRBD1, 5 bases. Per the germline V gene, CDR1 is MNHEY and CDR2 is SVGAGI. CDR3 length: 13 residues. With 0 bases removed from V and 9 bases from J, the gap between germline ends came to 11 bases. This chain's CDR3 is CASSYSWAGSYTF. The CDR3 DNA sequence: TGTGCCAGCAGTTACTCGTGGGCAGGGAGCTACACCTTC.

A few counts support this clonotype. The V and J genes are TRBV24-1 and TRBJ2-1, with D possibly matching TRBD1 (6 bases). V lost 7 bases and J 2 bases, leaving 11 bases between the germline ends. This CDR3 spans 14 amino acids. Germline assignment: CDR1 KGHDR and CDR2 SFDVKD. CDR3: CATSGQPAYNEQFF. The CDR3 DNA sequence: TGTGCCACCAGCGGACAGCCAGCCTACAATGAGCAGTTCTTC.

The chain joins TRBV4-1 to TRBJ2-7; the D is unclear. Germline CDR1 reads MGHRA; CDR2 reads YSYEKL. V was clipped by 5 bases and J by 3 bases, with 17 bases between them. There are 15 residues in the CDR3. The CDR3 spells CASSEVGTKNYEQYF. The CDR3 nucleotides are TGCGCCAGCAGCGAGGTTGGCACGAAGAACTACGAGCAGTACTTC.

The rearrangement joins TRBV7-2 to TRBJ2-3, with a possible D match to TRBD2 (5 bases). The length of the CDR3 is 16 residues. Germline CDR1 reads SGHTA; CDR2 reads FQGNSA. V lost 2 bases and J lost 0, with 12 bases in between. The CDR3: CASSLQLDSSTDTQYF. In DNA, the CDR3 is TGTGCCAGCAGCTTACAACTAGACTCTAGCACAGATACGCAGTATTTT.

This clonotype occurred a few times. V is TRBV5-1 and J is TRBJ2-3; tentative D call: TRBD1 (5 bases). V was shortened by 4 bases and J by 0 bases, with 12 bases between the two germline ends. Germline V gene lookup returns CDR1 SGHRS and CDR2 YFSETQ. The CDR3 loop spans 15 amino acids. CDR3 DNA sequence: TGCGCCAGCAGCGAACGACAGAGAAGCACAGATACGCAGTATTTT. It translates to CASSERQRSTDTQYF.

This clonotype was seen just once. The J gene is TRBJ1-5, the V gene TRBV6-5; possible D gene TRBD1, 6 bases. With 4 bases removed from V and 7 bases from J, the gap between germline ends came to 14 bases. The CDR3 has 14 residues. The germline V gene has CDR1 MNHEY and CDR2 SVGAGI. The CDR3 region is CASSSHRARQPQHF. Here the CDR3 DNA reads TGTGCCAGCAGTTCGCACAGGGCGCGGCAGCCCCAGCATTTT.

This clonotype occurred many times. The chain links TRBV6-5 to TRBJ1-5; no definite D call. V shed 2 bases and J shed 0 bases, with 5 bases lying between them. Germline-derived CDR1 and CDR2 are MNHEY and SVGAGI. CDR3 length: 14 residues. In nucleotides, the CDR3 is TGTGCCAGCAGTTACGTGAATAGCAATCAGCCCCAGCATTTT. Translation gives CASSYVNSNQPQHF.

This clonotype was recorded many times. This chain uses TRBV27 with TRBJ2-1; TRBD2 agrees at 7 bases. The CDR3 has 15 amino acids. Germline V gives CDR1 MNHEY, CDR2 SMNVEV (reference sequence). Trimming removed 3 bases from V and 2 bases from J; junction bases left unmatched: 4. CDR3 nucleotide sequence: TGTGCCAGCAGTTTTGGTGGGAGGGCCTACAATGAGCAGTTCTTC. Its translation: CASSFGGRAYNEQFF.

This chain uses TRBV15 with TRBJ1-2, with D maybe TRBD1 (6 bases). The CDR3 totals 16 residues. V lost 1 base to trimming and J lost 8 bases, with 20 bases between them. Germline V CDR1 and CDR2: LNHNV, YYDKDF (reference sequence). The CDR3: CATSRVGGAEFRGYTF. The CDR3 DNA follows: TGTGCCACCAGCAGAGTTGGGGGCGCGGAATTTCGAGGCTACACCTTC. Based on the CDR3 plus reference TRBV15 and TRBJ1-2, the full variable domain is DAMVIQNPRYQVTQFGKPVTLSCSQTLNHNVMYWYQQKSSQAPKLLFHYYDKDFNNEADTPDNFQSRRPNTSFCFLDIRSPGLGDTAMYLCATSRVGGAEFRGYTFGSGTRLTVV.

The chain has TRBV20-1 and TRBJ1-5; TRBD1 matches 9 bases. Germline lookup yields CDR1 DFQATT and CDR2 SNEGSKA (reference sequence). The CDR3 consists of 14 residues. Trimming removed 5 bases from V and 7 bases from J; junction bases left unmatched: 9. The CDR3 DNA follows: TGCAGTGCTCGTACAGGGGGCGCGGAGCAGCCCCAGCATTTT. Translation: CSARTGGAEQPQHF.

The chain has TRBV7-9 and TRBJ2-5; TRBD1 agrees at 7 bases. The V segment lost 5 bases and the J segment 5 bases; nucleotides outside the gene matches: 14. The CDR3 runs 16 residues. The germline V gene encodes CDR1 SEHNR and CDR2 FQNEAQ (reference sequence). CDR3 sequence: CASSRNPRQGRETQYF. The CDR3 coding sequence is TGTGCCAGCAGCCGAAACCCTCGACAGGGAAGGGAGACCCAGTACTTC.

J is TRBJ1-5 and V is TRBV19; TRBD1 aligns across 8 bases. V lost 7 bases to trimming and J lost 4 bases; unmatched junction nucleotides: 9. The CDR3 has 15 residues. Germline V gene lookup returns CDR1 LNHDA and CDR2 SQIVND (reference sequence). CDR3 region: CASIGVNRGNQPQHF. CDR3 DNA: TGTGCCAGTATTGGAGTTAACAGGGGGAATCAGCCCCAGCATTTT.